These 32 T cell receptor beta chains came from one sample sequenced in a study of beta chain features in type 1 diabetes. The whole isolated RNA underwent reverse transcription, so sequencing captured expressed TCRB transcripts. Sequenced by immunoSEQ multiplex PCR; TCRdb stores in-frame clones only, minus some. The table lists around 190,000 clones, about 12% of them singletons. Sequenced sample: central memory CD4+ T cells from blood. These TCRs come from a woman aged 18-29 years in good health.

This clone was seen a handful of times. V and J are TRBV11-2 and TRBJ2-5, with D hard to call. The V end was cut by 5 bases, the J end by 2 bases, with 12 bases between. The CDR3 extends over 14 amino acids. Germline loops: CDR1 SGHAT, CDR2 FQNNGV. CDR3 region: CASSPYGLQETQYF. In nucleotides, the CDR3 is TGTGCCAGCAGCCCTTACGGGTTGCAAGAGACCCAGTACTTC. Full variable domain (missing parts from reference TRBV11-2 and TRBJ2-5): EAGVAQSPRYKIIEKRQSVAFWCNPISGHATLYWYQQILGQGPKLLIQFQNNGVVDDSQLPKDRFSAERLKGVDSTLKIQPAKLEDSAVYLCASSPYGLQETQYFGPGTRLLVL.

This sequence joins TRBV2 and TRBJ1-5, with D unclear. Trimming shortened V by 7 bases and J by 1 base, and 11 bases separated the two germline ends. Germline V gene sequence: CDR1 SNHLY, CDR2 FYNNEI. The CDR3 contains 14 residues. The CDR3 loop is CASMERESNQPQHF. In DNA, the CDR3 is TGTGCCAGCATGGAGAGGGAAAGCAATCAGCCCCAGCATTTT.

This chain joins TRBV7-6 and TRBJ2-3; possible D gene TRBD1, 5 bases. V shed 2 bases and J shed 2 bases, with 11 bases lying between them. There are 15 residues in the CDR3. CDR1 SGHVS and CDR2 FNYEAQ come from the germline V gene. The chain's CDR3 is CASSLQGSPTDTQYF. The DNA for the CDR3 is TGTGCCAGCAGCTTACAGGGTTCCCCCACAGATACGCAGTATTTT.

In its sample, this clone was seen a few times. The J gene is TRBJ2-1, the V gene TRBV25-1, with a tentative D call TRBD1 (6 bases). Germline lookup yields CDR1 MGHDK and CDR2 SYGVNS. The CDR3 totals 17 residues. V lost 4 bases to trimming and J lost 2 bases, with 18 bases between them. The CDR3 DNA sequence: TGTGCCAGCAGTGGCCGATACACAGGGATAACCTACAATGAGCAGTTCTTC. This codes for CASSGRYTGITYNEQFF.

In its sample, this clone was seen many times. The CDR3 region has the DNA TGTGCCAGCAGTGCCGGACAGTACAATGAGCAGTTCTTC. This sequence encodes CASSAGQYNEQFF. V is TRBV25-1 and J is TRBJ2-1, with a tentative D call TRBD1 (6 bases). The CDR3 totals 13 residues. The germline CDR1 and CDR2 sequences are MGHDK and SYGVNS. Trimming removed 4 bases at V and 4 bases at J, with 8 bases between.

V gene TRBV30 combines with J gene TRBJ1-1; TRBD1 agrees at 10 bases. The germline CDR1 and CDR2 sequences are GTSNPN and SVGIG (reference sequence). The junction had 6 bases not matched to a gene; V was cut back by 1 base and J by 4 bases. The CDR3 is made up of 15 amino acids. The CDR3 spells CAWSAGTGVRTEAFF. The CDR3, as DNA: TGTGCCTGGAGTGCCGGGACAGGGGTACGCACTGAAGCTTTCTTT. Full variable domain (remainder filled in from reference TRBV30 and TRBJ1-1): SQTIHQWPATLVQPVGSPLSLECTVEGTSNPNLYWYRQAAGRGLQLLFYSVGIGQISSEVPQNLSASRPQDRQFILSSKKLLLSDSGFYLCAWSAGTGVRTEAFFGQGTRLTVV.

The chain combines TRBV7-3 with TRBJ1-2, with TRBD1 matching 7 bases. Germline lookup yields CDR1 SGHTA and CDR2 FQGTGA. The CDR3 is 12 residues long. The ends lost 1 base at V and 8 bases at J; junction bases unmatched: 1. CDR3 amino acids: CASSLKGGGYTF. CDR3 bases: TGTGCCAGCAGCTTAAAAGGGGGCGGCTACACCTTC.

The rearrangement joins TRBV2 to TRBJ2-7; 13 bases are shared with TRBD2. The CDR3 is 14 residues long. The V gene end was trimmed by 6 bases and the J gene end by 4 bases; junction bases not matched to a gene: 3. CDR1 is SNHLY, CDR2 FYNNEI, per germline. The CDR3 nucleotides read TGTGCCAGCAGGGGGACTAGCGGGGTGTACGAGCAGTACTTC. It yields the protein CASRGTSGVYEQYF.

This clone has only a few counts. V usage is TRBV18 and J usage is TRBJ1-1; D gene unclear. V gave up 2 bases and J gave up 7 bases, with 8 bases separating them. Germline V lookup: CDR1 KGHSH, CDR2 LQKENI. This CDR3 has 12 amino acids. CDR3 amino acids: CASSPGQVEAFF. The CDR3 coding sequence is TGTGCCAGCTCACCAGGTCAGGTTGAAGCTTTCTTT.

There are a few counts of this clone. This rearrangement joins TRBV7-7 to TRBJ1-4; no firm D call. Germline V gene lookup returns CDR1 SSHAT and CDR2 FNYEAQ (reference sequence). The CDR3 spans 14 residues. V gave up 4 bases and J gave up 14 bases, with 20 bases separating them. The CDR3 DNA is TGTGCCAGCAGCTCGCCAACACCGAGCCCGGGGCTGTTTTTT. Its protein product is CASSSPTPSPGLFF.

The rearrangement uses TRBV7-8 and TRBJ1-1; D possibly corresponds to TRBD1 (6 bases). Germline CDR1 and CDR2: SGHVS and FQNEAQ. V was clipped by 3 bases and J by 5 bases, with 13 bases between them. The CDR3 runs 14 residues. The CDR3, as DNA: TGTGCCAGCAGCTTTAAACAGGGTTGGACTGAAGCTTTCTTT. Protein sequence: CASSFKQGWTEAFF.

This clone was detected a few times. The CDR3 DNA sequence: TGTGCCAGCAGCCGGACTAGCGGGAGACAGAGCTCCTACAATGAGCAGTTCTTC. Translating gives CASSRTSGRQSSYNEQFF. This chain connects TRBV4-2 to TRBJ2-1, with 13 bases that match TRBD2. The germline V gene has CDR1 LGHNA and CDR2 YNFKEQ. After removal of 4 bases from V and 0 bases from J, the junction contained 6 bases not matched to a gene. This CDR3 is 18 amino acids long.

This clone was counted a few times. The chain uses TRBV25-1 and TRBJ2-5; TRBD2 matches at 13 bases. The J call may not be correct, given that the DNA end is closer to TRBJ2-7. This CDR3 has 18 residues. CDR1 MGHDK and CDR2 SYGVNS come from the germline V gene. The DNA for the CDR3 is TGTGCCAGCAGTGAGACCCCCCGGACTAGCGGGAGTCCCTACGAGCAGTACTTC. Amino acid sequence: CASSETPRTSGSPYEQYF.

The V gene is TRBV7-2, the J gene TRBJ1-1, with 10 bases matching TRBD1. The germline gives CDR1 SGHTA, CDR2 FQGNSA. Trimming cost V 5 bases and J 5 bases; bases outside gene matches: 5. This CDR3 is built from 14 residues. The CDR3 spells CASSLDRGRTEAFF. The DNA for the CDR3 is TGTGCCAGCAGCCTTGACAGGGGGCGTACTGAAGCTTTCTTT.

V gene TRBV30 combines with J gene TRBJ2-3; D remains unclear. The germline V gene encodes CDR1 GTSNPN and CDR2 SVGIG (reference sequence). CDR3 length equals 12 residues. Trimming cost V 5 bases and J 3 bases, with 9 bases left between them. CDR3 residues: CAWALRTDTQYF. The DNA for the CDR3 is TGTGCCTGGGCCCTTCGGACAGATACGCAGTATTTT.

CDR3 nucleotides: TGTGCCAGCAGCCCCCAAGCGGAAGGGGGCTATAATCAGCCCCAGCATTTT. Amino acid sequence: CASSPQAEGGYNQPQHF. The chain combines TRBV4-2 with TRBJ1-5, with 7 bases fitting TRBD1. Germline lookup yields CDR1 LGHNA and CDR2 YNFKEQ. The CDR3 runs to 17 residues. After removal of 4 bases from V and 4 bases from J, the junction contained 13 bases not matched to a gene.

The CDR3 bases are TGTGCCAGCAGAGTCCACCTCGGGACCCAGTACTTC. Its protein is CASRVHLGTQYF. The V call is TRBV11-2, the J call TRBJ2-5; D unclear. Germline CDR1 reads SGHAT; CDR2 reads FQNNGV. The CDR3 spans 12 residues. V lost 6 bases and J 7 bases, leaving 12 bases between the germline ends.

This chain uses TRBV11-2 with TRBJ2-4; a weak D match, TRBD2 (6 bases). Germline V lookup: CDR1 SGHAT, CDR2 FQNNGV. Between the trimmed V and J ends, which lost 5 bases and 4 bases, there was a span of 12 bases. The CDR3 length is 14 residues. The CDR3 region is CASSPGLRKNIQYF. The CDR3 DNA sequence: TGTGCCAGCAGCCCGGGACTCCGAAAAAACATTCAGTACTTC.

In this sample, this clone turned up a few times. V is TRBV9 and J is TRBJ2-3; 7 bases fit TRBD2. The CDR3 totals 15 residues. The ends lost 0 bases at V and 1 base at J; junction bases unmatched: 2. From germline, CDR1 is SGDLS and CDR2 YYNGEE. CDR3 amino acids: CASSVELAGTDTQYF. CDR3 bases: TGTGCCAGCAGCGTAGAGCTAGCGGGCACAGATACGCAGTATTTT.

The chain joins TRBV6-5 to TRBJ2-7; 7 nucleotides line up with TRBD2. This CDR3 is 14 amino acids long. Germline V gene lookup returns CDR1 MNHEY and CDR2 SVGAGI. Trimming took 6 bases from V and 6 from J; bases not matched to a gene: 11. The CDR3 here is CASSRKRDGSEQYF. CDR3 nucleotide sequence: TGTGCCAGCAGCCGAAAGCGGGATGGGTCCGAGCAGTACTTC.

This rearrangement joins TRBV6-5 to TRBJ1-1; D is ambiguous. CDR1 and CDR2 from the germline V gene are MNHEY and SVGAGI. The germline V and J ends were trimmed by 1 base and 3 bases, with 6 bases remaining between them. The CDR3 has 13 residues. The DNA for the CDR3 is TGTGCCAGCAGTTACTGGACTGACACTGAAGCTTTCTTT. Protein sequence: CASSYWTDTEAFF.

This chain connects TRBV19 to TRBJ1-5, with 7 bases fitting TRBD1. Germline-derived CDR1 and CDR2 are LNHDA and SQIVND (reference sequence). The CDR3 length is 17 residues. V shed 5 bases, J shed 4 bases, and the junction held 14 bases outside the gene matches. The CDR3 bases are TGTGCCAGTAGTCCTCCCCAGGGGGTAGGGGATAATCAGCCCCAGCATTTT. Its translation: CASSPPQGVGDNQPQHF.

This clone was seen only a few times. The CDR3 spells CASSFPGHPPDEQYF. CDR3 nucleotides: TGTGCCAGCAGCTTCCCGGGACATCCTCCTGACGAGCAGTACTTC. V and J are TRBV5-5 and TRBJ2-7, with D perhaps matching TRBD1 (6 bases). This CDR3 region has 15 residues. Germline-derived CDR1 and CDR2 are SGHKS and YYEKEE (reference sequence). V was shortened by 2 bases and J by 5 bases, with 17 bases between the two germline ends.

Ten or more counts support this clone. The V call is TRBV7-2, the J call TRBJ1-3; tentatively, D is TRBD1 (5 bases). Per the germline V gene, CDR1 is SGHTA and CDR2 is FQGNSA. V was cut by 3 bases and J by 0 bases, with 12 bases left in between. This CDR3 is 16 amino acids long. CDR3 in DNA: TGTGCCAGCAGCTTTCGACAGTTAGGCTCTGGAAACACCATATATTTT. It specifies CASSFRQLGSGNTIYF.

There are a few counts of this clone. The chain is built from TRBV7-3 and TRBJ2-1; D ambiguous. Trimming pared 0 bases from V and 5 bases from J, leaving 5 bases between. Germline CDR1 reads SGHTA; CDR2 reads FQGTGA. This CDR3 comprises 13 residues. In DNA form, the CDR3 reads TGTGCCAGCAGCTTAACGTCGGACAATGAGCAGTTCTTC. Its protein is CASSLTSDNEQFF.

In this sample, this clone turned up a few times. This chain connects TRBV13 to TRBJ2-1, with 11 positions matching TRBD2. After removal of 5 bases from V and 8 bases from J, the junction contained 8 bases not matched to a gene. In germline, CDR1 is PRHDT, CDR2 FYEKMQ (reference sequence). The CDR3 covers 15 residues. The CDR3 region is CASSATSGSFDEQFF. The CDR3 DNA sequence: TGTGCCAGCAGCGCAACTAGCGGGAGCTTCGATGAGCAGTTCTTC.

V gene TRBV15 combines with J gene TRBJ1-4, with 11 bases that match TRBD1. CDR3 length: 18 residues. Germline lookup yields CDR1 LNHNV and CDR2 YYDKDF (reference sequence). V lost 4 bases, J lost 8 bases, and 15 bases stayed unmatched. The CDR3 here is CATSITTGTGGSREKLFF. The CDR3, as DNA: TGTGCCACCAGCATTACGACAGGGACAGGGGGTAGTCGGGAAAAACTGTTTTTT.

This clone was detected only a few times. The chain links TRBV28 to TRBJ2-2; D may be TRBD2 (6 bases). V was clipped by 7 bases and J by 4 bases, with 10 bases between them. There are 13 residues in the CDR3. Germline CDR1 MDHEN, CDR2 SYDVKM. CDR3 bases: TGTGCCAGCAAACTAGCTGCCACCGGGGAGCTGTTTTTT. The encoded protein is CASKLAATGELFF.

J is TRBJ2-1 and V is TRBV7-2, with 7 positions matching TRBD2. Losses at the gene ends were 4 bases for V and 8 bases for J; bases not matched to a gene: 8. Germline CDR1 is SGHTA and CDR2 is FQGNSA. This CDR3 is 14 amino acids long. CDR3 sequence (DNA): TGTGCCAGCAGCTCAAACGGGGGGTGGGATGAGCAGTTCTTC. It encodes CASSSNGGWDEQFF.

Here the CDR3 DNA reads TGCGCCAGCGCCGGGGGGAGGGCCAACGTCCTGACTTTC. Protein: CASAGGRANVLTF. V and J are TRBV4-1 and TRBJ2-6, with TRBD2 identical over 7 bases. Germline V lookup: CDR1 MGHRA, CDR2 YSYEKL. The CDR3 contains 13 residues. V lost 8 bases to trimming and J lost 5 bases; unmatched junction nucleotides: 3.

The chain links TRBV4-2 to TRBJ1-1, with TRBD1 matching over 12 bases. This CDR3 is built from 14 residues. V lost 11 bases to trimming and J lost 8 bases; unmatched junction nucleotides: 12. CDR1 and CDR2 (germline): LGHNA, YNFKEQ. CDR3 DNA: TGTGCCTCCTCGTACGGGACAGGGGGCTCCGAAGCTTTCTTT. This translates into CASSYGTGGSEAFF.

V and J are TRBV5-6 and TRBJ1-1, with 7 bases matching TRBD1. After removal of 4 bases from V and 3 bases from J, the junction contained 6 bases not matched to a gene. Germline CDR1 and CDR2: SGHDT and YYEEEE. CDR3 size: 14 residues. CDR3 region: CASSPPRGHTEAFF. In DNA form, the CDR3 reads TGTGCCAGCAGCCCGCCTAGGGGGCACACTGAAGCTTTCTTT.